This T cell receptor beta chain stems from a study of T cell changes during pregnancy in multiple sclerosis. Clones were sequenced by immunoSEQ multiplex PCR, and TCRdb holds only the in-frame ones, with some missing. The data contain 100,000 or so clones, 90% to 95% of them seen just once; the ten biggest clones take up about 1%. V dropped 5 bases and J dropped 0 bases, with 11 bases sitting between them. The CDR3 runs to 14 residues. Germline CDR1 and CDR2: SGHVS and FNYEAQ. The clonotype comes from a female donor with multiple sclerosis, enrolled in a pregnancy study. The specimen comprised peripheral blood, sampled before pregnancy. The chain carries TRBV7-6 and TRBJ2-7, with D unclear. In DNA, the CDR3 is TGTGCCAGCAGCCCGGCGGCAGTCTCCTACGAGCAGTACTTC. Translated, it gives CASSPAAVSYEQYF.